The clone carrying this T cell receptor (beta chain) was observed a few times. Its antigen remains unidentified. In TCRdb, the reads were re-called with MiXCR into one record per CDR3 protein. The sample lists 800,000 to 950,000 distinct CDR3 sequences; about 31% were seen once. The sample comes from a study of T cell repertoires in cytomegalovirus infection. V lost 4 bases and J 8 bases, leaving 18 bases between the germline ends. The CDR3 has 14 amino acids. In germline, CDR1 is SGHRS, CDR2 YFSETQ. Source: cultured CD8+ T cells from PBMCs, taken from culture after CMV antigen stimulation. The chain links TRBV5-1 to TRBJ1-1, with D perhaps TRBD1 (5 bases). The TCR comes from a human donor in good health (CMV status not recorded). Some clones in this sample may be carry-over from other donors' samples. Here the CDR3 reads CASSPEQARQEAFF. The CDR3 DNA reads TGCGCCAGCAGCCCCGAACAGGCACGACAGGAAGCTTTCTTT.